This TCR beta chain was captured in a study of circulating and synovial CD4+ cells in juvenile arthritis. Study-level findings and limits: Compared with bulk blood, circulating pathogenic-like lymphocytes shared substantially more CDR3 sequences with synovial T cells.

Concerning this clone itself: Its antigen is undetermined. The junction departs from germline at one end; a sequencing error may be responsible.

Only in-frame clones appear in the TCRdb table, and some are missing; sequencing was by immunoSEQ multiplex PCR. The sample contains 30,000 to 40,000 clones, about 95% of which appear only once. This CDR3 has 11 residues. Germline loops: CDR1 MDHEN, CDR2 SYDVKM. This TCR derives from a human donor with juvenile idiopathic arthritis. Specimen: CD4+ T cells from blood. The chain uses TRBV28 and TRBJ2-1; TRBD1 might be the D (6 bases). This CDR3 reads CASSLWDMQFF. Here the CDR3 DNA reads TGTGCCAGCAGTCTATGGGACATGCAGTTCTTC. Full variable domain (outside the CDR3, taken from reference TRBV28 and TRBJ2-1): DVKVTQSSRYLVKRTGEKVFLECVQDMDHENMFWYRQDPGLGLRLIYFSYDVKMKEKGDIPEGYSVSREKKERFSLILESASTNQTSMYLCASSLWDMQFFGPGTRLTVL.